The 25 T cell receptor beta chains below were found in one sample sequenced in a study of regulatory T cells in long-lasting Graves disease. Described time point: newly diagnosed GD, antithyroid drugs for less than 3 months. Generation of the TCR library employed RNA extracted from PBMCs. HTBI primers from iRepertoire and Arm-PCR of CDR3 regions yielded the TCR beta libraries. TCRdb ran MiXCR on the multiplex PCR reads and lists one entry per CDR3 protein. The table has about 400,000 distinct CDR3 sequences, 15% seen once; the top ten hold roughly 8%. The sample also formed part of further work on T cells in Graves' hyperthyroidism and ophthalmopathy.

Sequencing was performed on peripheral blood mononuclear cells (PBMCs), taken at new diagnosis, from a patient treated with antithyroid drugs. These TCRs come from a middle-aged woman with Graves disease.

This clonotype was counted many times. The chain recombines TRBV20-1 with TRBJ2-1, with a possible D match to TRBD1 (5 bases). This CDR3 comprises 13 residues. Germline V CDR1 and CDR2: DFQATT, SNEGSKA (reference sequence). This CDR3 is CLLRAVYANEQFF. CDR3 DNA sequence: TGCCTTCTCAGGGCGGTGTATGCCAATGAGCAGTTCTTC.

This clonotype showed up many times. The gene calls are TRBV30 and TRBJ2-1; perhaps D is TRBD1 or TRBD2 (5 bases each). Germline lookup yields CDR1 GTSNPN and CDR2 SVGIG (reference sequence). With 7 bases removed from V and 1 base from J, the gap between germline ends came to 17 bases. This CDR3 comprises 15 residues. The CDR3 loop is CASEPGDGSYNEQFF. The CDR3 region has the DNA TGTGCCTCCGAGCCCGGGGACGGATCCTACAATGAGCAGTTCTTC. Together with reference TRBV30 and TRBJ2-1, the CDR3 gives the full variable domain: SQTIHQWPATLVQPVGSPLSLECTVEGTSNPNLYWYRQAAGRGLQLLFYSVGIGQISSEVPQNLSASRPQDRQFILSSKKLLLSDSGFYLCASEPGDGSYNEQFFGPGTRLTVL.

Note on this clonotype: Relative to the germline gene, one junction end is altered; a read error may explain this. The rearrangement links TRBV5-1 to TRBJ2-1; possibly TRBD1 or TRBD2 for D (5 bases each). The germline V gene has CDR1 SGHRS and CDR2 YFSETQ. The CDR3 sequence is 17 residues long. Written as DNA, the CDR3 is TGCGCCAGCAGCTTGGGGCTGGGACGGAGCTCCCACAATGAGCAGTTCTTC. Translation gives CASSLGLGRSSHNEQFF.

This clonotype has just a few counts. The gene calls are TRBV11-2 and TRBJ2-1; 8 bases match TRBD2. The CDR3 consists of 16 residues. CDR1 and CDR2 from the germline V gene are SGHAT and FQNNGV. V shed 5 bases, J shed 7 bases, and the junction held 13 bases outside the gene matches. CDR3 DNA: TGTGCCAGCAGCCAAGGGAAACTAGCGGCGGGAAATGAGCAGTTCTTC. The encoded protein is CASSQGKLAAGNEQFF.

At least ten counts were recorded for this clonotype. This chain links TRBV28 with TRBJ1-1, with no clear D. The CDR3 extends over 12 amino acids. Germline V CDR1 and CDR2: MDHEN, SYDVKM. With 2 bases removed from V and 6 bases from J, the gap between germline ends came to 7 bases. The CDR3 nucleotides read TGTGCCAGCAGTTTAGGGGTATCTGAAGCTTTCTTT. This gives the protein CASSLGVSEAFF.

This clonotype was seen ten or more times. The chain couples TRBV6-1 to TRBJ2-5; 12 nucleotides match TRBD2. Germline V gene lookup returns CDR1 MNHNS and CDR2 SASEGT. CDR3 length: 16 amino acids. Unmatched junction bases numbered 5, after V lost 1 base and J lost 5 bases. The CDR3: CASSEGLAGGTETQYF. The DNA of the CDR3 is TGTGCCAGCAGTGAAGGGCTAGCGGGAGGGACGGAGACCCAGTACTTC.

Comments on this clonotype: Relative to the germline gene, one junction end is altered; a read error may explain this. The chain employs TRBV28 and TRBJ1-3; possible D gene TRBD1, 5 bases. Germline V CDR1 and CDR2: MDHEN, SYDVKM. There are 16 residues in the CDR3. The CDR3 here is CASSVAGGVFGNTVYF. CDR3 in DNA: TGTGCCAGCAGTGTGGCTGGGGGGGTCTTCGGAAACACCGTATATTTT. Filled out from reference TRBV28 and TRBJ1-3, the complete variable domain reads DVKVTQSSRYLVKRTGEKVFLECVQDMDHENMFWYRQDPGLGLRLIYFSYDVKMKEKGDIPEGYSVSREKKERFSLILESASTNQTSMYLCASSVAGGVFGNTVYFGEGSWLTVV.

This rearrangement joins TRBV7-3 to TRBJ2-2, with 11 bases that match TRBD1. The CDR3 loop spans 16 amino acids. Germline trimming cut 5 bases from V and 6 bases from J; bases unmatched to any gene: 8. Germline V gives CDR1 SGHTA, CDR2 FQGTGA. In DNA form, the CDR3 reads TGTGCCAGCAGCCCCTCTAGGGACAGGGGGGCCGGGGAGCTGTTTTTT. Translated, it gives CASSPSRDRGAGELFF.

V gene TRBV28 combines with J gene TRBJ1-1; D is undetermined. The CDR3 covers 12 residues. Germline V gene sequence: CDR1 MDHEN, CDR2 SYDVKM. V was shortened by 6 bases and J by 4 bases, with 9 bases between the two germline ends. This CDR3 reads CASRVDGTEAFF. CDR3 in DNA: TGTGCCAGCAGGGTGGATGGCACTGAAGCTTTCTTT.

The table lists this clonotype with many counts. This chain joins TRBV28 and TRBJ2-7, with 7 bases identical to TRBD2. The CDR3 totals 15 residues. Per the germline V gene, CDR1 is MDHEN and CDR2 is SYDVKM. The J segment lost 5 bases and the V segment lost 3 bases, leaving 10 bases of the junction unmatched. This chain's CDR3 is CASSLGRELGDEQYF. The CDR3 DNA reads as TGTGCCAGCAGTTTGGGGCGGGAGTTAGGGGACGAGCAGTACTTC.

The gene calls are TRBV6-1 and TRBJ1-2, with 8 bases lining up with TRBD1. CDR3 length: 14 amino acids. J gave up 4 bases and V 5 bases, and 6 bases lay outside the gene matches. Germline V gene sequence: CDR1 MNHNS, CDR2 SASEGT. Here the CDR3 DNA reads TGTGCCAGCAGTAGAGGACAGGGAGGCTATGGCTACACCTTC. This encodes CASSRGQGGYGYTF.

This clonotype was seen ten or more times. V is TRBV10-3 and J is TRBJ1-1; D is unclear. In germline, CDR1 is ENHRY, CDR2 SYGVKD. The CDR3 has 12 residues. Between the trimmed V and J ends, which lost 6 bases and 6 bases, there was a span of 11 bases. CDR3 residues: CAIRTEGAEAFF. In DNA form, the CDR3 reads TGTGCCATCAGGACGGAGGGCGCTGAAGCTTTCTTT.

The sample holds many counts of this clonotype. The J gene is TRBJ2-7, the V gene TRBV28; 7 bases align to TRBD2. The CDR3 has 15 amino acids. The trim removed 3 bases at V and 6 bases at J, leaving 11 bases unmatched. The germline CDR1 and CDR2 sequences are MDHEN and SYDVKM. The CDR3 DNA sequence: TGTGCCAGCAGTTTTTCGGGGCTAGCGGATGTCGAGCAGTACTTC. This gives the protein CASSFSGLADVEQYF.

V usage is TRBV18 and J usage is TRBJ1-2, with 8 bases aligning to TRBD1. This CDR3 comprises 16 residues. CDR1 KGHSH and CDR2 LQKENI come from the germline V gene. Losses at the gene ends were 0 bases for V and 4 bases for J; bases not matched to a gene: 7. CDR3 in amino acids: CASSPPGQGPSYGYTF. The CDR3 DNA follows: TGTGCCAGCTCACCACCTGGACAGGGCCCTTCCTATGGCTACACCTTC.

The rearrangement links TRBV7-9 to TRBJ2-5; D is ambiguous. The CDR3 is 14 residues long. Germline-derived CDR1 and CDR2 are SEHNR and FQNEAQ (reference sequence). Trimming removed 6 bases at V and 1 base at J, with 12 bases between. In DNA, the CDR3 is TGTGCCAGCAGAAGCCCACACGGCCAAGAGACCCAGTACTTC. This gives the protein CASRSPHGQETQYF.

This clonotype was counted at least ten times. This chain joins TRBV3-1 and TRBJ2-1, with TRBD2 matching 9 bases. Trimming cost V 3 bases and J 6 bases; bases outside gene matches: 9. Per germline, CDR1 LGHDT and CDR2 YNNKEL (reference sequence). The CDR3 consists of 16 residues. The CDR3 nucleotides are TGTGCCAGCAGCCAGATCGCGGGAGGGCCCGGCAATGAGCAGTTCTTC. Its translation: CASSQIAGGPGNEQFF.

This clonotype has at least ten counts. This chain links TRBV28 with TRBJ1-2; D may be TRBD1 (6 bases). The CDR3 runs to 13 residues. Germline CDR1 is MDHEN and CDR2 is SYDVKM. Trimming pared 6 bases from V and 7 bases from J, leaving 15 bases between. The chain's CDR3 is CASRQGGFSGYTF. The CDR3 DNA is TGTGCCAGCAGACAGGGCGGTTTTTCTGGCTACACCTTC.

This clonotype was seen more than once but under ten times. This chain links TRBV6-1 with TRBJ2-1; TRBD2 agrees at 9 bases. V shed 5 bases and J 12 bases; nucleotides not matched to a gene: 11. CDR1 is MNHNS, CDR2 SASEGT, per germline. The CDR3 loop spans 14 amino acids. This chain's CDR3 is CASSPAGGSFGQFF. DNA for the CDR3: TGTGCCAGCAGTCCCGCGGGAGGGAGCTTCGGGCAGTTCTTC.

This clonotype has a count of ten or more. The genes are TRBV29-1 and TRBJ1-2; TRBD1 matches at 7 bases. This CDR3 contains 13 residues. The V gene's germline CDR1 is SQVTM and CDR2 ANQGSEA. V shed 7 bases, J shed 3 bases, and the junction held 8 bases outside the gene matches. For the CDR3, the DNA is TGCAGCGCCGACGCAGGGGGGGACTATGGCTACACCTTC. Translated, it gives CSADAGGDYGYTF.

This clonotype was counted at least ten times. The chain combines TRBV28 with TRBJ2-2, with TRBD2 as a possible D gene (6 bases). V gave up 5 bases and J gave up 0 bases, with 13 bases separating them. Looked up from germline, CDR1 is MDHEN and CDR2 is SYDVKM. The CDR3 totals 16 residues. The CDR3 loop is CASSTTGLPNTGELFF. DNA of the CDR3: TGTGCCAGCAGTACTACGGGACTCCCGAACACCGGGGAGCTGTTTTTT. Looking up the rest from reference TRBV28 and TRBJ2-2 gives the full variable domain: DVKVTQSSRYLVKRTGEKVFLECVQDMDHENMFWYRQDPGLGLRLIYFSYDVKMKEKGDIPEGYSVSREKKERFSLILESASTNQTSMYLCASSTTGLPNTGELFFGEGSRLTVL.

This clonotype has just a few counts. The rearrangement uses TRBV15 and TRBJ1-5; no definite D call. Trimming left V 0 bases short and J 0 bases short, with 6 bases between. Germline CDR1 reads LNHNV; CDR2 reads YYDKDF (reference sequence). The CDR3 totals 15 residues. CDR3 residues: CATSRDMGSNQPQHF. For the CDR3, the DNA is TGTGCCACCAGCAGAGATATGGGTAGCAATCAGCCCCAGCATTTT.

This clonotype was observed a few times. V is TRBV7-9 and J is TRBJ2-2; no reliable D call. V dropped 5 bases and J dropped 0 bases, with 7 bases sitting between them. Germline-derived CDR1 and CDR2 are SEHNR and FQNEAQ (reference sequence). The CDR3 is made up of 14 amino acids. CDR3 in amino acids: CASSRQANTGELFF. The CDR3 nucleotides are TGTGCCAGCAGCCGGCAGGCGAACACCGGGGAGCTGTTTTTT.

This clonotype has at least ten counts. This chain uses TRBV4-3 with TRBJ2-7; 9 bases map to TRBD2. CDR3 length: 13 residues. The germline gives CDR1 LGHNA, CDR2 YSLEER. With V trimmed by 4 bases and J by 7 bases, 5 bases remained unmatched. The CDR3 loop is CASSRVAGVEQYF. The CDR3 region has the DNA TGCGCCAGCAGCCGAGTAGCGGGAGTGGAGCAGTACTTC.

This clonotype was counted ten times or more. The J gene is TRBJ2-3, the V gene TRBV2; 7 nucleotides agree with TRBD2. V gave up 1 base and J gave up 5 bases; unmatched junction bases: 15. Germline V CDR1 and CDR2: SNHLY, FYNNEI. The CDR3 sequence is 18 residues long. The CDR3 region is CASSEGEASGPSGDTQYF. CDR3 nucleotides: TGTGCCAGCAGTGAAGGCGAGGCTAGCGGACCGTCTGGAGATACGCAGTATTTT.

The chain combines TRBV20-1 with TRBJ1-4; D is uncertain. The CDR3 runs 13 residues. V dropped 0 bases and J dropped 7 bases, with 9 bases sitting between them. Per the germline V gene, CDR1 is DFQATT and CDR2 is SNEGSKA (reference sequence). CDR3 amino acids: CSAREREREKLFF. The CDR3 DNA is TGCAGTGCTAGAGAGAGGGAGCGTGAAAAACTGTTTTTT.